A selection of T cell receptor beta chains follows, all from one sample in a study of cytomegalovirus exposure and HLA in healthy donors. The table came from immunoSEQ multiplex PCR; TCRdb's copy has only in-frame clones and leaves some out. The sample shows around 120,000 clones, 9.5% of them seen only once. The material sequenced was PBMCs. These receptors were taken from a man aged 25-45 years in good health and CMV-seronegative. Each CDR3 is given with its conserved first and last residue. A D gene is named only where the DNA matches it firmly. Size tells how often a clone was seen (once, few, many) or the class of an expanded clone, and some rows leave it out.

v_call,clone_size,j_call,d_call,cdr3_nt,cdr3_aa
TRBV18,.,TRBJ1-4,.,TGTGCCAGCTCACGGCAGGGCAATGAAAAACTGTTTTTT,CASSRQGNEKLFF
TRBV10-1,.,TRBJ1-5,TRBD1,TGCGCCAGCAGTGAGGTTTCCGGGACAGGGGGCCTTAGCAATCAGCCCCAGCATTTT,CASSEVSGTGGLSNQPQHF
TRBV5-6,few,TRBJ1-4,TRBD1,TGTGCCAGCAGGGGACAGGGTAGGGAAAAACTGTTTTTT,CASRGQGREKLFF
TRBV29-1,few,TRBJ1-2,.,TGCAGCGTTAGCGGGACCTCCGACTATGGCTACACCTTC,CSVSGTSDYGYTF
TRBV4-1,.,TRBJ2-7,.,TGCGCCAGCAGCCCCCCACAGACCTACGAGCAGTACTTC,CASSPPQTYEQYF
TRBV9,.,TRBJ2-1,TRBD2,TGTGCCAGCAGCCAAGGACTAGCGGGTAACAATGAGCAGTTCTTC,CASSQGLAGNNEQFF
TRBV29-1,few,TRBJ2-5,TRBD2,TGCAGCGCACCACTAGCGGGGGGGCAAGAGACCCAGTACTTC,CSAPLAGGQETQYF
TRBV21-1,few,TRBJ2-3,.,TGTGCCAGCAGCAAAGGACTAGCGGGAGGGCACACAGATACGCAGTATTTT,CASSKGLAGGHTDTQYF
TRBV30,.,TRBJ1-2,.,TGTGCCTGGAGTGCGTCCGCGAACTATGGCTACACCTTC,CAWSASANYGYTF
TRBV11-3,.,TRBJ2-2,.,TGTGCCAGCAGCTTAGAGTCGGGGGAGCTGTTTTTT,CASSLESGELFF
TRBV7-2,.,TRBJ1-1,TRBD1,TGTGCCAGCAGCTTAGCCCCGGGACAGGGGACGGAAGCTTTCTTT,CASSLAPGQGTEAFF
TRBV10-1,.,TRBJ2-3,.,TGCGCCAGCAGTGAACGTGGGGGCACGCAGTATTTT,CASSERGGTQYF
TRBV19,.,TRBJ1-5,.,TGTGCCAGTAGTATTGTCCGGCAGCCCCAGCATTTT,CASSIVRQPQHF
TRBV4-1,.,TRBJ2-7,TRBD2,TGCGCCAGCAGCCGAAAAGAGCCCTGGGAGGGGTCCCACGAGCAGTACTTC,CASSRKEPWEGSHEQYF
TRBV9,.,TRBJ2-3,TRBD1,TGTGCCAGCAGCGCGAGGGGGGACAGGGATGTCCATACGCAGTATTTT,CASSARGDRDVHTQYF
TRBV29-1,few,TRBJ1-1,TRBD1,TGCAGCGTTAAAGGACAGGGAGCTAACACTGAAGCTTTCTTT,CSVKGQGANTEAFF
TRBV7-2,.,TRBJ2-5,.,TGTGCCAGCAGCTCCGAGGGTTGGGAGACCCAGTACTTC,CASSSEGWETQYF
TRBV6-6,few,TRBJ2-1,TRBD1,TGTGCCAGCGGGGACAGGTCCTACAATGAGCAGTTCTTC,CASGDRSYNEQFF
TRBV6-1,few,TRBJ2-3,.,TGTGGGCTCCGGGTAACGAGCACAGATACGCAGTATTTT,CGLRVTSTDTQYF
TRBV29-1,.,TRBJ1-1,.,TGCAGCGTTGAAGGTGGCAGTCTGAACACTGAAGCTTTCTTT,CSVEGGSLNTEAFF
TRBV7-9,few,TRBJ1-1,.,TGTGCCAGCAGCTTAGTCCAGGGCCGGACTGAAGCTTTCTTT,CASSLVQGRTEAFF
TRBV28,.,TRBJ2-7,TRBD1,TGTGCCAGCAGTTACGGGACAGCTCTAAGGGCCTACGAGCAGTACTTC,CASSYGTALRAYEQYF
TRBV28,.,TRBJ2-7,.,TGTGCCAGCAGCCACGACAGCTCGTATTACGAGCAGTACTTC,CASSHDSSYYEQYF
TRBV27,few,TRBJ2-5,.,TGTGCCAGCAGAGGGAGGGAGACCCAGTACTTC,CASRGRETQYF
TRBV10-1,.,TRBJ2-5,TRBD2,TGCGCCAGCAGTGGACGGGAGGAAGAGACCCAGTACTTC,CASSGREEETQYF
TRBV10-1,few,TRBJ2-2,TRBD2,TGCGCCAGCAGTGCGGGACTAGCCAAGGCAGAGGGGACCGGGGAGCTGTTTTTT,CASSAGLAKAEGTGELFF
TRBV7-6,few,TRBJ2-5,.,TGTGCCAGCAGCTTAAACAGGCGAAGCGAGACCCAGTACTTC,CASSLNRRSETQYF
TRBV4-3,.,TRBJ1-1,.,TGCGCCAGCAGCCAAGATCACCGGGGGGCGGACACTGAAGCTTTCTTT,CASSQDHRGADTEAFF
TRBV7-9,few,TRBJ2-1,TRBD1,TGTGCCAGCAGCTCCCGGGACAGATCCTACAATGAGCAGTTCTTC,CASSSRDRSYNEQFF
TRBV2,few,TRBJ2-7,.,TGTGCCAGCAGTGTTAAAGGGGGTTTATACGAGCAGTACTTC,CASSVKGGLYEQYF
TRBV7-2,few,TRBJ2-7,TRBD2,TGTGCCAGCAGCAGGACTAGCGGGAGGTTATCCTACGAGCAGTACTTC,CASSRTSGRLSYEQYF
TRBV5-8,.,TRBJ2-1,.,TGTGCCAGCGGACTTTACAGGGCGTATGAGCAGTTCTTC,CASGLYRAYEQFF
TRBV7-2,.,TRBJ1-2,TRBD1,TGTGCCAGCAGCCCGCTTATGCAGGGGGCCACCTTC,CASSPLMQGATF
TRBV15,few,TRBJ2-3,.,TGTGCCACCAGCAGAGAATCGGGGGGCAATAGCGATACGCAGTATTTT,CATSRESGGNSDTQYF
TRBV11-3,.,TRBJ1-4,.,TGTGCCAGCAGCCCCGGACATAGTAATGAAAAACTGTTTTTT,CASSPGHSNEKLFF
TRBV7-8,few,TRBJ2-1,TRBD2,TGTGCCAGCAGCTCCGACAGCGGGGTAATTGAGCAGTTCTTC,CASSSDSGVIEQFF
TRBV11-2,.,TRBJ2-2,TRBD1,TGTGCCAGCAGCCCGGGACAGGGGGTAGGGAGAGCCACCGGGGAGCTGTTTTTT,CASSPGQGVGRATGELFF
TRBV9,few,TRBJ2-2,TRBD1,TGTGCCAGCAGCGTAGCTACAGGGGGCGCGTCCGGGGAGCTGTTTTTT,CASSVATGGASGELFF
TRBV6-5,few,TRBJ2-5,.,TGTGCCAGCAGTTACGGCCAGTGGGAGACCCAGTACTTC,CASSYGQWETQYF
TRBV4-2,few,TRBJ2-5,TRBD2,TGTGCCAGCAGCCAACGTAGCGGGAGGGCCATCGAGACCCAGTACTTC,CASSQRSGRAIETQYF
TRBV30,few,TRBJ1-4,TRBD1,TGTGCCTGGAGTGCGCGATCCGGGACAGGGAATGAAAAACTGTTTTTT,CAWSARSGTGNEKLFF
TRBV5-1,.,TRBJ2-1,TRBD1,TGCGCCAGCAGCCCTGGACAGGCGTACAATGAGCAGTTCTTC,CASSPGQAYNEQFF
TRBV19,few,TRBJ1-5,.,TGTGCCAGTAGTATGAGAGATAGCAATCAGCCCCAGCATTTT,CASSMRDSNQPQHF
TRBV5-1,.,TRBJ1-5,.,TGCGCCAGCAGTACGAAGGGAGAGAGCAATCAGCCCCAGCATTTT,CASSTKGESNQPQHF
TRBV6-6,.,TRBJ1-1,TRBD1,TGTGCCAGCAGTTACCGACAGGGGGCGAACACTGAAGCTTTCTTT,CASSYRQGANTEAFF
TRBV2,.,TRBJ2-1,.,TGTGCCAGCAGTGAACGGGAGTCCTCCTACAATGAGCAGTTCTTC,CASSERESSYNEQFF
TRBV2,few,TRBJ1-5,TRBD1,TGTGCCAGCAGTTTACAGGGGAACAATCAGCCCCAGCATTTT,CASSLQGNNQPQHF
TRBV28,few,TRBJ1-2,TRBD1,TGTGCCAGCAGAAGGACAGGGGCCCGACTCTATGGCTACACCTTC,CASRRTGARLYGYTF
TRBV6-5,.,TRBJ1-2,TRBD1,TGTGCCAGCAGTTACCTGGGACAGGGCGGAGGCTACACCTTC,CASSYLGQGGGYTF